This T cell receptor beta chain originates from a study of CD8 T cells in Susac syndrome. RNA in amounts of roughly 0.45 to 1 ug was reverse transcribed with random hexamers. TCRdb redid the calling of the immunoSEQ multiplex PCR reads with MiXCR, one entry per CDR3 protein. The table lists under 200,000 distinct CDR3 sequences, around 94% of them singletons. Per the germline V gene, CDR1 is DFQATT and CDR2 is SNEGSKA (reference sequence). Trimming took off 1 base at V and 8 bases at J, with 8 bases between the two ends. The CDR3 has 12 residues. The receptor was derived from a human donor with Susac syndrome. V usage is TRBV20-1 and J usage is TRBJ1-4; no reliable D call. Sequenced input: CD4+ T cells from PBMCs. The CDR3 protein is CSARVGREKLFF. The DNA of the CDR3 is TGCAGTGCTAGAGTGGGCAGGGAAAAACTGTTTTTT.